This T cell receptor beta chain originates from a study of monozygotic twins with inflammatory bowel disease. Study-wide points: Possibly reflecting limited power, no difference in repertoire similarity was found between concordant and discordant twins. Extra variability in the repertoires of patients may have come from differing immunosuppressive treatments.

Remarks on this clonotype: Antigen unknown.

This CDR3 comprises 14 residues. Germline V lookup: CDR1 SGHKS, CDR2 YYEKEE (reference sequence). Every sample had its cDNA made across eight separate reactions. TCRdb re-called the 5' RACE reads and gives one entry per CDR3 protein, without DNA. The table lists some 100,000 distinct CDR3 sequences. The chain combines TRBV5-5 with TRBJ2-7. The clonotype was recovered from a human donor with ulcerative colitis or Crohn's disease, or a healthy co-twin of an affected twin (not recorded which). Input material: blood. CDR3: CASSLGRSSYEQYF.